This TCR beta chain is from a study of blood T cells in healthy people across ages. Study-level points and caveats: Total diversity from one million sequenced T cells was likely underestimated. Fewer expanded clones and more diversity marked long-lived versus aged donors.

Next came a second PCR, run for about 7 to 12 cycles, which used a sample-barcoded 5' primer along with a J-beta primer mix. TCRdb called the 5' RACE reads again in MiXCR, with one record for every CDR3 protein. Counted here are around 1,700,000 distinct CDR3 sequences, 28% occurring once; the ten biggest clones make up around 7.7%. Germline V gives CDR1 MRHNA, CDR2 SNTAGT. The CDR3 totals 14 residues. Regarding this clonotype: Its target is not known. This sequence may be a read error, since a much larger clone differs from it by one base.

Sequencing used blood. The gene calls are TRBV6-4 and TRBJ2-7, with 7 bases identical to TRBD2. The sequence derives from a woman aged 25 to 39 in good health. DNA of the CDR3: TGTACCAGCTTACAAAACCATACTAGCGACGAGCAGTACTTC. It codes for CTSLQNHTSDEQYF.